This T cell receptor beta chain was identified in a study of CD8 T cells in ankylosing spondylitis. Generation of TCR beta libraries employed quantitative 5'-RACE incorporating molecular barcodes. TCRdb ran MiXCR on the 5' RACE reads and lists one entry per CDR3 protein. The table includes 300,000 to 350,000 distinct CDR3 sequences, around 21% detected once. Overall study findings and caveats: In ankylosing spondylitis patients, matched synovial fluid reportedly showed significant enrichment of disease-linked clones.

The CDR3 is 13 amino acids. Looked up from germline, CDR1 is SQVTM and CDR2 is ANQGSEA. Trimming took 5 bases from V and 8 from J, leaving 15 bases between them. The table lists this clonotype with many counts. What it binds is not known. The sample taken for sequencing was blood, either unsorted or a sorted T cell fraction (not recorded which). The source of this sequence is a female donor with ankylosing spondylitis or in good health (not recorded which). This chain connects TRBV29-1 to TRBJ1-4, with D maybe TRBD1 (6 bases). CDR3 sequence (DNA): TGCAGCGTTCTGAAGGGACATGGGGAAAAACTGTTTTTT. Its protein product is CSVLKGHGEKLFF.